What follows describes a single TCR beta chain. Its antigen is undetermined. The data were produced by immunoSEQ multiplex PCR, yet TCRdb's version contains in-frame clones alone and is incomplete. The data show tens of thousands of clones, with around 82% seen just once and approximately 4% held by the top ten. These data come from a study of T cells in localized non-small cell lung cancer. Broader study findings: Adjacent lung was found to contain a median around 56 of the top 100 tumor clones. Elevated blood T cell density was associated with longer overall survival.

Looked up from germline, CDR1 is SGHTA and CDR2 is FQGNSA. The CDR3 extends over 15 amino acids. V lost 5 bases and J lost 0, with 11 bases in between. The sequences come from PBMCs, collected before any cancer treatment. This TCR was recovered from a woman aged 35 to 70 with stage II lung adenocarcinoma. This chain connects TRBV7-2 to TRBJ2-1; weak D call: TRBD2 (6 bases). CDR3 loop: CASSRSGSSYNEQFF. DNA for the CDR3: TGTGCCAGCAGCCGTAGCGGATCCTCCTACAATGAGCAGTTCTTC.